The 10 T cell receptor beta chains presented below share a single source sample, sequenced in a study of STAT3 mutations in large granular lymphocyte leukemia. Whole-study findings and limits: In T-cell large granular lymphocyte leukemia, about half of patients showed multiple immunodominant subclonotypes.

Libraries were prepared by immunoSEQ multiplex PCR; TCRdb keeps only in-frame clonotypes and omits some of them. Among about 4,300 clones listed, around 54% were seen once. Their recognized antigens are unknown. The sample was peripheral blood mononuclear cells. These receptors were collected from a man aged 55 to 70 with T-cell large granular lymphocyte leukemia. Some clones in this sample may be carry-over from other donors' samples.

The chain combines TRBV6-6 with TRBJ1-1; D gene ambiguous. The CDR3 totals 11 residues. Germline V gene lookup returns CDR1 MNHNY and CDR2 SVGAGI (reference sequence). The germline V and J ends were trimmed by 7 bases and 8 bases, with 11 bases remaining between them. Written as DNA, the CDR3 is TGTGCCAGCAAATTCACCCACGAAGCTTTCTTT. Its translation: CASKFTHEAFF.

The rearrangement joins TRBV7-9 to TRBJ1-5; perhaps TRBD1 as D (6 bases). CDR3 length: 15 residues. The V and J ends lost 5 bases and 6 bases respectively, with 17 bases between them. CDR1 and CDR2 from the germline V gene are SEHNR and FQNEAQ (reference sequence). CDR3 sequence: CASSPHREAVQPQHF. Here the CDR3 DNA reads TGTGCCAGCAGCCCCCACAGGGAGGCGGTTCAGCCCCAGCATTTT.

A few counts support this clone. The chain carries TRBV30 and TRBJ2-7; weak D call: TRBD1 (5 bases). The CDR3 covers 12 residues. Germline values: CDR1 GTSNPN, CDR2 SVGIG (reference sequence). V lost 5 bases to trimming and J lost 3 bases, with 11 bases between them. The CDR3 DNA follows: TGTGCCTGGTCAGGGCGAGACTACGAGCAGTACGTC. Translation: CAWSGRDYEQYV.

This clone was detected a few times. The CDR3 DNA reads TGTGCCAGCAGTCAGGGAGGAGGCTTGAACACTGAAGCTTTCTTT. Protein product: CASSQGGGLNTEAFF. The chain recombines TRBV6-6 with TRBJ1-1; D possibly corresponds to TRBD1 (5 bases). CDR1 and CDR2 (germline): MNHNY, SVGAGI (reference sequence). V gave up 5 bases and J gave up 0 bases, with 13 bases separating them. The CDR3 runs 15 residues.

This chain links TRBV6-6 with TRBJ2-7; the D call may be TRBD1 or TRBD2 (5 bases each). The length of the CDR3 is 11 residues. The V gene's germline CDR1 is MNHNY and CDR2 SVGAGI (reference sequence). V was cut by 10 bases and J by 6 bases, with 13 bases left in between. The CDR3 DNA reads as TGTGCCACGAAATGGGGGTCCGAGCAGTACGTC. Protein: CATKWGSEQYV.

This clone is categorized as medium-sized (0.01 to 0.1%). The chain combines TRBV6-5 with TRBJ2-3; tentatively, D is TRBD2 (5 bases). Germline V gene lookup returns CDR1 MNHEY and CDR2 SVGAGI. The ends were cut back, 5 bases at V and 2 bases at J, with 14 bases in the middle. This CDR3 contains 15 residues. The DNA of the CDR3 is TGTGCCAGCAGTCGTCGGGGTTCTGACACAGATACGCAGTATTTT. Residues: CASSRRGSDTDTQYF.

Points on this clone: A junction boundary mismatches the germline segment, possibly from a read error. Here the CDR3 DNA reads TGTGCGTGGAGGGCCCAAGGAGCGAACTATGGCTACACCTTC. Translated: CAWRAQGANYGYTF. The chain uses TRBV30 and TRBJ1-2; D gene unclear. Per the germline V gene, CDR1 is GTSNPN and CDR2 is SVGIG (reference sequence). The CDR3 consists of 14 residues.

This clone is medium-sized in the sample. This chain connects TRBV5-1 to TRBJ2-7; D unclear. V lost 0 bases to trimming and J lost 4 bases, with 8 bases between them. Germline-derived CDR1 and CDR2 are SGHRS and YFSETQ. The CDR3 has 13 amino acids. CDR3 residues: CASSLDAAYEQYF. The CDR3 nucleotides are TGCGCCAGCAGCTTGGATGCAGCATACGAGCAGTACTTC.

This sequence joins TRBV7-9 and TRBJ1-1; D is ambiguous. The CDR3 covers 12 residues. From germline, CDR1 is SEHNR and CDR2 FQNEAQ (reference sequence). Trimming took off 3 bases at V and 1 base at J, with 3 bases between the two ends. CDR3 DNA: TGTGCCAGCAGCTTGACGAACACTGAAGCTTTCTTT. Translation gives CASSLTNTEAFF.

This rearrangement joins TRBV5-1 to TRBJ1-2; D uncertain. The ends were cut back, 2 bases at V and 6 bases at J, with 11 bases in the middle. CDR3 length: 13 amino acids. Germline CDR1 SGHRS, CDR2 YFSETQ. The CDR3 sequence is CASSFEMRNGYTF. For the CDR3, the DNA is TGCGCCAGCAGCTTTGAGATGCGGAATGGCTACACCTTC.